These 5 T cell receptor beta chains share one sample of origin, sequenced in a study of follicular helper T cells after annual influenza vaccination. As to time point: 2014-2015 season, 7 days after vaccination. The table came from immunoSEQ multiplex PCR; TCRdb's copy has only in-frame clones and leaves some out. The sample consists of about 9,800 clones, around four fifths of them appearing once. The sample here was CXCR5- memory CD4+ T cells sorted from blood, taken 7 days after influenza vaccination. These receptors were taken from an adult who received the influenza vaccine.

The chain recombines TRBV6-4 with TRBJ1-3; TRBD1 matches at 7 bases. This CDR3 has 14 residues. The germline gives CDR1 MRHNA, CDR2 SNTAGT. J gave up 4 bases and V 2 bases, and 2 bases lay outside the gene matches. The CDR3 region is CASSDRGQGNTIYF. The DNA for the CDR3 is TGTGCCAGCAGTGACCGGGGACAGGGAAACACCATATATTTT.

The rearrangement links TRBV14 to TRBJ2-1; D call uncertain. The germline gives CDR1 SGHDN, CDR2 FVKESK. The CDR3 is 15 residues long. V dropped 3 bases and J dropped 3 bases, with 12 bases sitting between them. CDR3 coding DNA: TGTGCCAGCAGCCAGGGTTGGGTGAGCTACAATGAGCAGTTCTTC. Amino acids: CASSQGWVSYNEQFF. Full variable domain (missing parts from reference TRBV14 and TRBJ2-1): EAGVTQFPSHSVIEKGQTVTLRCDPISGHDNLYWYRRVMGKEIKFLLHFVKESKQDESGMPNNRFLAERTGGTYSTLKVQPAELEDSGVYFCASSQGWVSYNEQFFGPGTRLTVL.

V is TRBV9 and J is TRBJ1-3; no reliable D call. Germline V lookup: CDR1 SGDLS, CDR2 YYNGEE. The CDR3 loop spans 17 amino acids. Between the trimmed V and J ends, which lost 4 bases and 0 bases, there was a span of 17 bases. The DNA of the CDR3 is TGTGCCAGCAGCTCCTCCCTGGGGTCCTTCTCTGGAAACACCATATATTTT. This encodes CASSSSLGSFSGNTIYF.

This chain links TRBV9 with TRBJ2-1; D perhaps matches TRBD2 (6 bases). V shed 0 bases and J shed 0 bases, with 22 bases lying between them. Germline CDR1 is SGDLS and CDR2 is YYNGEE. The length of the CDR3 is 20 residues. The CDR3 region has the DNA TGTGCCAGCAGCGTAGCCCTGAGGGGTGGGGCGGGGAGCTCCTACAATGAGCAGTTCTTC. It codes for CASSVALRGGAGSSYNEQFF.

This clone is a singleton in its sample. This chain uses TRBV6-4 with TRBJ2-7, with D possibly being TRBD1 (5 bases). Germline CDR1 is MRHNA and CDR2 is SNTAGT. Trimming cost V 0 bases and J 3 bases, with 24 bases left between them. This CDR3 comprises 19 residues. In DNA form, the CDR3 reads TGTGCCAGCAGTGACTCTTTCTCACAGGTTCAGCAACTTTTCTACGAGCAGTACTTC. It encodes CASSDSFSQVQQLFYEQYF.